Each of the 3 T cell receptor beta chains below was sequenced from the same sample in a study of T-cell memory formation after mild COVID-19. TCRdb reprocessed the 5' RACE reads with MiXCR, giving one entry per CDR3 protein. The repertoire holds roughly 200,000 distinct CDR3 sequences, with approximately 10% as singletons. Sequencing used PBMCs or a T cell subset sorted from them (not recorded which). The receptors stem from a man aged 18 to 29 who had mild COVID-19 (a few samples of this study predate the infection). Cell type and time point are not known.

A few counts support this clonotype. This chain joins TRBV7-2 and TRBJ2-7; 8 bases match TRBD2. Germline V gene lookup returns CDR1 SGHTA and CDR2 FQGNSA. The CDR3 covers 14 residues. J gave up 9 bases and V 5 bases, and 12 bases lay outside the gene matches. CDR3 nucleotide sequence: TGTGCCAGCAGCCGAATAGCGGGGCGCGTGGGGCAGTACTTC. Its translation is CASSRIAGRVGQYF.

This clonotype was observed a few times. The chain is built from TRBV5-4 and TRBJ2-5, with D possibly matching TRBD2 (6 bases). From germline, CDR1 is SGHNT and CDR2 YYREEE (reference sequence). Trimming took off 0 bases at V and 5 bases at J, with 14 bases between the two ends. The CDR3 has 15 residues. CDR3 loop: CASSLALAKSETQYF. The CDR3 DNA reads TGTGCCAGCAGCTTGGCTCTAGCGAAGTCTGAGACCCAGTACTTC.

This clonotype has a handful of counts. The rearrangement uses TRBV12-3 or TRBV12-4 and TRBJ1-4; D unclear. The CDR3 runs to 13 residues. The ends were cut back, 3 bases at V and 7 bases at J, with 9 bases in the middle. The CDR3 loop reads CASSFRESEKLFF. The CDR3 region has the DNA TGTGCCAGCAGTTTCCGGGAGAGTGAAAAACTGTTTTTT.